Listed here are 26 T cell receptor beta chains from one sample, sequenced in a study. TCRdb called the 5' RACE reads again in MiXCR, with one record for every CDR3 protein. The table has under 65,000 distinct CDR3 sequences, around 26% seen once. The sample consisted of tumor-infiltrating memory CD4+ T cells sorted from the breast tumor. The sample's subset: memory CD4+ T cells, CD4+CD45RO+CD25-. The receptors come from a female donor with breast cancer.

The chain recombines TRBV6-1 with TRBJ2-3; D gene unclear. The CDR3 is 14 residues long. Trimming shortened V by 1 base and J by 0 bases, and 5 bases separated the two germline ends. Looked up from germline, CDR1 is MNHNS and CDR2 is SASEGT. The CDR3 nucleotides are TGTGCCAGCAGTGAAGATGTTAGCACAGATACGCAGTATTTT. It encodes CASSEDVSTDTQYF.

This clonotype was detected once. The J gene is TRBJ1-5, the V gene TRBV18, with D perhaps TRBD1 (6 bases). Germline lookup yields CDR1 KGHSH and CDR2 LQKENI. This CDR3 region has 14 residues. Between the trimmed V and J ends, which lost 3 bases and 5 bases, there was a span of 11 bases. In nucleotides, the CDR3 is TGTGCCAGCTCACCTCAGGGGCCAGATCAGCCCCAGCATTTT. This encodes CASSPQGPDQPQHF. The full variable domain, completed using reference TRBV18 and TRBJ1-5, is NAGVMQNPRHLVRRRGQEARLRCSPMKGHSHVYWYRQLPEEGLKFMVYLQKENIIDESGMPKERFSAEFPKEGPSILRIQQVVRGDSAAYFCASSPQGPDQPQHFGDGTRLSIL.

The genes are TRBV14 and TRBJ1-1; unclear D gene. The CDR3 length is 13 residues. V lost 4 bases and J lost 4, with 10 bases in between. CDR1 and CDR2 from the germline V gene are SGHDN and FVKESK. CDR3 residues: CASSPRPATEAFF. The DNA for the CDR3 is TGTGCCAGCAGCCCCCGCCCAGCCACTGAAGCTTTCTTT. The full variable domain, rest sourced from reference TRBV14 and TRBJ1-1, is EAGVTQFPSHSVIEKGQTVTLRCDPISGHDNLYWYRRVMGKEIKFLLHFVKESKQDESGMPNNRFLAERTGGTYSTLKVQPAELEDSGVYFCASSPRPATEAFFGQGTRLTVV.

The CDR3 DNA reads as TGTGCCAGCAGTCCCGTAAGGTTGCCGGGGATGAACACTGAAGCTTTCTTT. It codes for CASSPVRLPGMNTEAFF. The chain couples TRBV12-3 or TRBV12-4 to TRBJ1-1, with D uncertain. The CDR3 runs to 17 residues. V was shortened by 5 bases and J by 0 bases, with 19 bases between the two germline ends.

Notes on this clonotype: The junction shows a germline mismatch at one end, possibly a read error. The chain recombines TRBV5-5 with TRBJ2-7, with 9 nucleotides matching TRBD2. CDR1 is SGHKS and CDR2 is YYEKEE in the germline V gene (reference sequence). The CDR3 has 15 residues. CDR3 in DNA: TGTACCAGCACCGACCTAGCGGGATACGCCTACGAGCAGTACTTC. Protein sequence: CTSTDLAGYAYEQYF.

This clonotype was recorded a few times. J is TRBJ2-1 and V is TRBV7-2; D unresolved. Trimming took 1 base from V and 4 from J, leaving 8 bases between them. CDR1 is SGHTA, CDR2 FQGNSA, per germline. This CDR3 spans 14 amino acids. CDR3 sequence reads: CASSLDKAYNEQFF. CDR3 coding DNA: TGTGCCAGCAGCTTAGATAAAGCGTACAATGAGCAGTTCTTC.

V gene TRBV28 combines with J gene TRBJ2-3; D is unresolved. CDR3 length equals 13 residues. Trimming pared 8 bases from V and 0 bases from J, leaving 9 bases between. Germline values: CDR1 MDHEN, CDR2 SYDVKM. In nucleotides, the CDR3 is TGTGCCAGCGCCAGTACTAGCACAGATACGCAGTATTTT. This codes for CASASTSTDTQYF.

The sample holds a few counts of this clonotype. The rearrangement links TRBV20-1 to TRBJ2-7, with TRBD2 identical over 12 bases. Germline trimming cut 5 bases from V and 9 bases from J; bases unmatched to any gene: 8. The CDR3 is 13 residues long. Germline CDR1 and CDR2: DFQATT and SNEGSKA (reference sequence). CDR3 residues: CSAPTSGRNGQYF. The CDR3 DNA sequence: TGCAGTGCTCCGACTAGCGGGAGAAACGGGCAGTACTTC.

This clonotype has a handful of counts. CDR3 protein: CASSEIIGLAGVDEQFF. CDR3 in DNA: TGTGCCAGCAGTGAAATAATTGGTCTAGCGGGGGTGGACGAGCAGTTCTTC. V usage is TRBV2 and J usage is TRBJ2-1, with 10 bases identical to TRBD2. This CDR3 is built from 17 residues. V dropped 2 bases and J dropped 10; count of bases not matched to a gene: 14. CDR1 is SNHLY and CDR2 is FYNNEI in the germline V gene.

By sample share, this clonotype is medium-sized. The CDR3 is CASSLWQGKNTIYF. The CDR3 nucleotides read TGTGCCAGCAGTTTATGGCAGGGTAAAAACACCATATATTTT. V usage is TRBV12-3 or TRBV12-4 and J usage is TRBJ1-3, with D possibly matching TRBD1 (5 bases). Trimming cost V 2 bases and J 6 bases, with 11 bases left between them. The CDR3 has 14 residues.

This clonotype has a handful of counts. The chain employs TRBV30 and TRBJ1-5; D possibly corresponds to TRBD1 (6 bases). V was cut by 2 bases and J by 4 bases, with 9 bases left in between. The CDR3 covers 13 residues. Per germline, CDR1 GTSNPN and CDR2 SVGIG (reference sequence). CDR3 nucleotide sequence: TGTGCCTGGAGTCCCCAGGGGAATCAGCCCCAGCATTTT. It is translated as CAWSPQGNQPQHF.

This clonotype has a handful of counts. The chain uses TRBV4-3 and TRBJ2-1; a possible D gene is TRBD2 (7 bases). The CDR3 totals 13 residues. The V end lost 0 bases, the J end lost 10 bases, and 10 bases lay between the germline ends. The V gene's germline CDR1 is LGHNA and CDR2 YSLEER. The CDR3 coding sequence is TGCGCCAGCAGCCAAGATTGGGGGGGCGAGCAGTTCTTC. It yields the protein CASSQDWGGEQFF.

The rearrangement joins TRBV14 to TRBJ2-3; D is perhaps TRBD1 (6 bases). Germline values: CDR1 SGHDN, CDR2 FVKESK. Trimming removed 1 base from V and 0 bases from J, with 14 bases in between. The CDR3 covers 17 residues. CDR3 sequence reads: CASSQGVWTASTDTQYF. As DNA, the CDR3 is TGTGCCAGCAGCCAAGGAGTTTGGACAGCTAGCACAGATACGCAGTATTTT.

This clonotype was detected only a few times. The chain has TRBV5-5 and TRBJ1-5; D uncertain. The germline V gene encodes CDR1 SGHKS and CDR2 YYEKEE (reference sequence). The CDR3 consists of 13 residues. Trimming took 4 bases from V and 4 from J, leaving 9 bases between them. The CDR3 DNA reads as TGTGCCAGCAGCCGCCAGGTAAATCAGCCCCAGCATTTT. It is translated as CASSRQVNQPQHF.

The gene calls are TRBV7-2 and TRBJ2-7; 9 bases fit TRBD1. Germline V CDR1 and CDR2: SGHTA, FQGNSA. The CDR3 consists of 17 residues. The V and J ends lost 2 bases and 0 bases, in that order; junction bases with no gene match: 8. Here the CDR3 reads CASSLWLTGQGSYEQYF. CDR3 in DNA: TGTGCCAGCAGCTTATGGCTTACGGGACAGGGCTCCTACGAGCAGTACTTC. The full variable domain, in which reference TRBV7-2 and TRBJ2-7 provide the parts outside the CDR3, is GAGVSQSPSNKVTEKGKDVELRCDPISGHTALYWYRQSLGQGLEFLIYFQGNSAPDKSGLPSDRFSAERTGGSVSTLTIQRTQQEDSAVYLCASSLWLTGQGSYEQYFGPGTRLTVT.

V and J are TRBV20-1 and TRBJ2-3; TRBD1 matches at 7 bases. Unmatched junction bases numbered 1, after V lost 6 bases and J lost 4 bases. The length of the CDR3 is 11 residues. Per germline, CDR1 DFQATT and CDR2 SNEGSKA (reference sequence). CDR3 bases: TGCAGTGCGACAGGGTCAGATACGCAGTATTTT. It yields the protein CSATGSDTQYF.

This clonotype was recorded only once. CDR3 sequence: CASSSGPVDTQYF. CDR3 in DNA: TGTGCCAGCAGCTCCGGTCCTGTGGATACGCAGTATTTT. The V call is TRBV7-3, the J call TRBJ2-3; D is ambiguous. V lost 4 bases to trimming and J lost 6 bases, with 11 bases between them. CDR1 is SGHTA and CDR2 is FQGTGA in the germline V gene. This CDR3 is built from 13 residues.

A word on this clonotype: At one of its ends the junction is not consistent with the germline gene, which may arise from a read error. CDR3 loop: CASSKVTGTEKLFF. The DNA of the CDR3 is TGTGCTAGCAGCAAAGTTACAGGAACTGAAAAACTGTTTTTT. J is TRBJ1-4 and V is TRBV7-7; a possible D gene is TRBD1 (5 bases). Per the germline V gene, CDR1 is SSHAT and CDR2 is FNYEAQ (reference sequence). The CDR3 contains 14 residues.

J is TRBJ2-7 and V is TRBV9; D gene ambiguous. Trimming removed 4 bases from V and 1 base from J, with 12 bases in between. The CDR3 length is 14 residues. Germline CDR1 SGDLS, CDR2 YYNGEE. CDR3 sequence (DNA): TGTGCCAGCAGCCCGCGGACGGTTTCCTACGAGCAGTACTTC. It encodes CASSPRTVSYEQYF.

In this sample, this clonotype turned up a few times. V and J are TRBV7-2 and TRBJ2-7; D gene unclear. The ends were cut back, 3 bases at V and 3 bases at J, with 9 bases in the middle. Germline CDR1 reads SGHTA; CDR2 reads FQGNSA. The CDR3 consists of 13 residues. The CDR3 spells CASSLAPGYEQYF. The CDR3 DNA is TGTGCCAGCAGCTTGGCCCCCGGCTACGAGCAGTACTTC. Full variable domain (remainder filled in from reference TRBV7-2 and TRBJ2-7): GAGVSQSPSNKVTEKGKDVELRCDPISGHTALYWYRQSLGQGLEFLIYFQGNSAPDKSGLPSDRFSAERTGGSVSTLTIQRTQQEDSAVYLCASSLAPGYEQYFGPGTRLTVT.

A remark on this clonotype: One junction end does not reproduce the germline sequence, and a read error may be involved. The chain is built from TRBV7-7 and TRBJ2-3, with 12 bases matching TRBD2. CDR3 size: 17 residues. The germline CDR1 and CDR2 sequences are SSHAT and FNYEAQ (reference sequence). As DNA, the CDR3 is TGTGCTAGCATCAGGACTAGCGGGACACTACTCACAGATACGCAGTACTTT. It translates to CASIRTSGTLLTDTQYF.

The genes are TRBV7-3 and TRBJ1-2; no reliable D call. Trimming removed 2 bases at V and 7 bases at J, with 11 bases between. The CDR3 contains 13 residues. CDR1 and CDR2 from the germline V gene are SGHTA and FQGTGA. The CDR3 spells CASSLDGAAGYTF. The CDR3 DNA reads TGTGCCAGCAGCTTAGACGGAGCTGCTGGCTACACCTTC.

This clonotype was seen only a few times. The chain couples TRBV20-1 to TRBJ2-1; 14 nucleotides match TRBD2. The CDR3 runs to 19 residues. J lost 6 bases, V lost 5 bases, and 18 bases had no gene match. The germline gives CDR1 DFQATT, CDR2 SNEGSKA (reference sequence). CDR3 sequence (DNA): TGCAGTGCTCCCGGGTGGGGGACTAGCGGGAGAAAAGGGTCCAATGAGCAGTTCTTC. It codes for CSAPGWGTSGRKGSNEQFF.

A few counts support this clonotype. The genes are TRBV5-1 and TRBJ2-1; tentatively, D is TRBD1 or TRBD2 (5 bases each). The V gene lost 0 bases and the J gene lost 0 bases, with 7 bases spanning the gap. Germline CDR1 SGHRS, CDR2 YFSETQ. This CDR3 contains 15 residues. In DNA form, the CDR3 reads TGCGCCAGCAGCTTGGAGGGGAGCTCCTACAATGAGCAGTTCTTC. It specifies CASSLEGSSYNEQFF.

The J gene is TRBJ1-2, the V gene TRBV7-9; D might be TRBD1 (5 bases). The ends were cut back, 1 base at V and 10 bases at J, with 16 bases in the middle. The CDR3 consists of 14 residues. Germline loops: CDR1 SEHNR, CDR2 FQNEAQ (reference sequence). CDR3 sequence reads: CASSLGQMDYNYTF. The CDR3 DNA reads as TGTGCCAGCAGCTTAGGACAGATGGACTATAACTACACCTTC.

The chain recombines TRBV6-6 with TRBJ2-7, with 8 bases lining up with TRBD2. V trimming: 2 bases; J trimming: 1 base; junction bases outside the gene matches: 4. The CDR3 runs to 15 residues. Germline V gene data show CDR1 as MNHNY and CDR2 as SVGAGI (reference sequence). CDR3 DNA: TGTGCCAGCAGTTACGAGGCGGGAGGATCCTACGAGCAGTACTTC. It translates to CASSYEAGGSYEQYF.